Each of the 9 T cell receptor beta chains below was sequenced from the same sample in a study of read filtering for tumor transcriptome and immune sequencing. Molecular barcoded adaptors covering alpha/delta and beta/gamma chains were used on around 400 ng RNA. TCRdb used MiXCR to reprocess the reads, holding one entry per CDR3 protein. Altogether fewer than 150,000 distinct CDR3 sequences are present, approximately 13% being singletons, with the ten largest covering around 10%. The sample was a population of CD138-negative cells sorted from bone marrow. These receptors all stem from a donor aged 40 or over with multiple myeloma.

At least ten counts were recorded for this clonotype. The gene calls are TRBV4-1 and TRBJ1-5, with 12 nucleotides matching TRBD1. Germline-derived CDR1 and CDR2 are MGHRA and YSYEKL. The CDR3 is 15 residues long. The junction had 4 bases not matched to a gene; V was cut back by 3 bases and J by 7 bases. The CDR3 DNA is TGCGCCAGCAGCCAGGGACAGGGGGCGAGACAGCCCCAGCATTTT. It is translated as CASSQGQGARQPQHF.

This clonotype was found many times. The rearrangement links TRBV5-1 to TRBJ1-5; D is uncertain. With 0 bases removed from V and 2 bases from J, the gap between germline ends came to 9 bases. Germline CDR1 SGHRS, CDR2 YFSETQ. The CDR3 has 15 amino acids. CDR3 sequence (DNA): TGCGCCAGCAGCTTGGACGGATCTGGCAATCAGCCCCAGCATTTT. This sequence encodes CASSLDGSGNQPQHF.

The chain employs TRBV7-9 and TRBJ2-3; 9 nucleotides line up with TRBD2. The CDR3 totals 16 residues. V lost 1 base, J lost 2 bases, and 4 bases stayed unmatched. Germline values: CDR1 SEHNR, CDR2 FQNEAQ (reference sequence). CDR3 sequence (DNA): TGTGCCAGCAGCTTAGAGGGCGGGGGGGCCACAGATACGCAGTATTTT. It encodes CASSLEGGGATDTQYF. Full variable domain (missing parts from reference TRBV7-9 and TRBJ2-3): DTGVSQNPRHKITKRGQNVTFRCDPISEHNRLYWYRQTLGQGPEFLTYFQNEAQLEKSRLLSDRFSAERPKGSFSTLEIQRTEQGDSAMYLCASSLEGGGATDTQYFGPGTRLTVL.

This clonotype was recorded many times. This chain uses TRBV7-9 with TRBJ2-3; weak D call: TRBD2 (5 bases). From germline, CDR1 is SEHNR and CDR2 FQNEAQ (reference sequence). V shed 6 bases and J shed 3 bases, with 19 bases lying between them. The CDR3 length is 16 residues. Here the CDR3 reads CASRYGGVSLTDTQYF. Written as DNA, the CDR3 is TGTGCCAGCAGGTATGGAGGTGTCAGCCTGACAGATACGCAGTATTTT.

This clonotype appeared a few times. Here the CDR3 reads CASSLAGTGVSGANVLTF. CDR3 DNA sequence: TGCGCCAGCAGCTTGGCCGGGACAGGGGTATCTGGGGCCAACGTCCTGACTTTC. The chain employs TRBV5-1 and TRBJ2-6; TRBD1 matches 10 bases. The junction had 4 bases not matched to a gene; V was cut back by 0 bases and J by 1 base. CDR1 is SGHRS, CDR2 YFSETQ, per germline. The CDR3 sequence is 18 residues long.

This clonotype showed up many times. V gene TRBV7-6 combines with J gene TRBJ1-1, with D tentatively TRBD1 (6 bases). Trimming stripped 2 bases from V and 1 base from J, with 8 bases between. Germline CDR1 reads SGHVS; CDR2 reads FNYEAQ. The CDR3 is 14 amino acids. CDR3 sequence reads: CASSLRGKNTEAFF. The DNA for the CDR3 is TGTGCCAGCAGCTTAAGGGGGAAGAACACTGAAGCTTTCTTT.

This chain uses TRBV5-1 with TRBJ2-1; 8 bases line up with TRBD1. After removal of 0 bases from V and 8 bases from J, the junction contained 4 bases not matched to a gene. Germline V gene sequence: CDR1 SGHRS, CDR2 YFSETQ. The length of the CDR3 is 14 residues. The CDR3 region has the DNA TGCGCCAGCAGCTTGGTGACAGGGGTCTATGAGCAGTTCTTC. It is translated as CASSLVTGVYEQFF.

This clonotype has ten or more counts. The rearrangement joins TRBV5-1 to TRBJ2-7; possibly TRBD1 for D (5 bases). The V and J ends lost 2 bases and 2 bases respectively, with 20 bases between them. The length of the CDR3 is 17 residues. CDR1 and CDR2 (germline): SGHRS, YFSETQ. CDR3 DNA: TGCGCCAGCAGCTTACTGTCCAGGGTATCAGGCCCCTACGAGCAGTACTTC. Translating it yields CASSLLSRVSGPYEQYF.

Turning to this clonotype: Mismatch with germline at one junction end may stem from a read error. The chain carries TRBV20-1 and TRBJ1-4; 8 nucleotides align to TRBD1. Germline assignment: CDR1 DFQATT and CDR2 SNEGSKA (reference sequence). The CDR3 loop spans 14 amino acids. The chain's CDR3 is CSARQGAGNEKRFF. The CDR3 DNA is TGCAGTGCTAGGCAGGGGGCGGGTAATGAAAAACGGTTTTTT.